This entry lists 11 T cell receptor beta chains sequenced from one sample in a study of T cell repertoires in cytomegalovirus infection (dated by TCRdb to the late 2010s). Sequencing was performed on an Illumina HiSeq 1500. The raw public reads went through TCRdb reprocessing: fastp at Q25, MiXCR clone calling, in-frame beta chains kept. Rows with a matching CDR3 protein are joined into one entry that keeps the most common DNA and genes. Present in this sample are approximately 110,000 distinct CDR3 sequences, under 35% of which were seen just once. The ten largest clones take up 41% of the sample. Antigens of these TCRs are unknown. In the paper's terms, the treatment or condition label means: in vitro stimulation with specific CMV peptide epitopes to enrich CMV-specific T cells. Sequencing used CD8+ T cells from cultured PBMCs, obtained from culture after CMV antigen stimulation. These receptors all stem from a human donor in good health (CMV status not recorded). Some clones in this sample may be carry-over from other donors' samples.

This clonotype was detected only a few times. The rearrangement links TRBV6-4 to TRBJ2-2; 7 nucleotides match TRBD1. After removal of 4 bases from V and 5 bases from J, the junction contained 10 bases not matched to a gene. This CDR3 has 16 residues. CDR1 and CDR2 (germline): MRHNA, SNTAGT. DNA of the CDR3: TGTGCCAGCAGTGCCGAAGTAGGGGGCGCGACCGGGGAGCTGTTTTTT. Residues: CASSAEVGGATGELFF.

This chain uses TRBV2 with TRBJ1-1, with TRBD1 matching 11 bases. In germline, CDR1 is SNHLY, CDR2 FYNNEI. Losses at the gene ends were 7 bases for V and 3 bases for J; bases not matched to a gene: 7. The CDR3 totals 15 residues. CDR3: CASTTGTGGYTEAFF. The CDR3 DNA sequence: TGTGCCAGCACCACCGGGACAGGGGGATACACTGAAGCTTTCTTT.

This rearrangement joins TRBV27 to TRBJ1-1, with a tentative D call TRBD1 (6 bases). This CDR3 is built from 13 residues. Trimming pared 10 bases from V and 3 bases from J, leaving 15 bases between. Germline V lookup: CDR1 MNHEY, CDR2 SMNVEV (reference sequence). The CDR3 coding sequence is TGTGCCACCCAAGGACAGACCCACACTGAAGCTTTCTTT. Amino acid sequence: CATQGQTHTEAFF.

This clonotype showed up just a few times. The chain links TRBV2 to TRBJ1-2; D gene unclear. V was shortened by 5 bases and J by 6 bases, with 16 bases between the two germline ends. Germline assignment: CDR1 SNHLY and CDR2 FYNNEI. This CDR3 has 14 residues. DNA for the CDR3: TGTGCCAGCAGTTTCCAAGCGGTGCGCGATGGCTACACCTTC. This gives the protein CASSFQAVRDGYTF. Looking up the rest from reference TRBV2 and TRBJ1-2 gives the full variable domain: EPEVTQTPSHQVTQMGQEVILRCVPISNHLYFYWYRQILGQKVEFLVSFYNNEISEKSEIFDDQFSVERPDGSNFTLKIRSTKLEDSAMYFCASSFQAVRDGYTFGSGTRLTVV.

This clonotype came up many times. V and J are TRBV7-8 and TRBJ2-1, with D perhaps assigned TRBD1 or TRBD2 (7 bases each). Germline V CDR1 and CDR2: SGHVS, FQNEAQ. Trimming shortened V by 5 bases and J by 3 bases, and 23 bases separated the two germline ends. The CDR3 is 18 residues long. CDR3 amino acids: CASSPRGRGSNDYNEQFF. DNA for the CDR3: TGTGCCAGCAGCCCCAGGGGGAGGGGATCGAATGACTACAATGAGCAGTTCTTC.

This chain uses TRBV20-1 with TRBJ2-1; 9 nucleotides agree with TRBD1. The CDR3 is made up of 13 amino acids. Germline loops: CDR1 DFQATT, CDR2 SNEGSKA (reference sequence). The CDR3 is CSTGGRTDNEQFF. The CDR3 region has the DNA TGCAGCACAGGGGGCCGTACCGACAATGAGCAGTTCTTC.

This clonotype was counted a few times. The J gene is TRBJ1-1, the V gene TRBV19; no definite D call. Germline V lookup: CDR1 LNHDA, CDR2 SQIVND (reference sequence). CDR3 length: 11 residues. Trimming shortened V by 7 bases and J by 5 bases, and 8 bases separated the two germline ends. DNA for the CDR3: TGTGCCAGTATCTCAATAACTGAAGCTTTCTTT. Its translation is CASISITEAFF.

This clonotype was seen more than once but under ten times. The V gene is TRBV20-1, the J gene TRBJ1-4, with unresolved D. This CDR3 contains 14 residues. The V end was cut by 3 bases, the J end by 0 bases, with 8 bases between. Per the germline V gene, CDR1 is DFQATT and CDR2 is SNEGSKA (reference sequence). The CDR3 coding sequence is TGCAGTGCTAGCCAGGTTGCAACTAATGAAAAACTGTTTTTT. Translating it yields CSASQVATNEKLFF.

The rearrangement links TRBV28 to TRBJ1-5; TRBD1 matches 8 bases. J gave up 6 bases and V 3 bases, and 7 bases lay outside the gene matches. Germline CDR1 is MDHEN and CDR2 is SYDVKM. CDR3 length equals 15 residues. CDR3 sequence reads: CASSFNRGSSQPQHF. CDR3 in DNA: TGTGCCAGCAGTTTCAACAGGGGGTCGAGTCAGCCCCAGCATTTT.

Notes on this clonotype: This could be a read error, since a much larger clone is one nucleotide away. The chain joins TRBV9 to TRBJ2-2; no reliable D call. Trimming shortened V by 5 bases and J by 1 base, and 3 bases separated the two germline ends. Germline CDR1 SGDLS, CDR2 YYNGEE. This CDR3 region has 12 residues. The CDR3 bases are TGTGCCAGCAGACAGAACACCGGGGAGCTGTTTTTT. Its translation: CASRQNTGELFF.

This clonotype showed up just once. DNA for the CDR3: TGTGCCAGCAGCTGCCCCGGGGAAGTAACGGTCCCCTACAATGAGCAGTTCTTC. It translates to CASSCPGEVTVPYNEQFF. The chain is built from TRBV5-6 and TRBJ2-1; D is possibly TRBD2 (5 bases). V lost 3 bases and J lost 2, with 21 bases in between. CDR1 and CDR2 from the germline V gene are SGHDT and YYEEEE. The CDR3 extends over 18 amino acids. Looking up the rest from reference TRBV5-6 and TRBJ2-1 gives the full variable domain: DAGVTQSPTHLIKTRGQQVTLRCSPKSGHDTVSWYQQALGQGPQFIFQYYEEEERQRGNFPDRFSGHQFPNYSSELNVNALLLGDSALYLCASSCPGEVTVPYNEQFFGPGTRLTVL.